A selection of T cell receptor beta chains follows, all from one sample in a study of blood T cell repertoires in COVID-19. Sequencing was performed with immunoSEQ multiplex PCR; in TCRdb, only in-frame clones are kept and a portion is missing. The sample contains roughly 67,000 clones, roughly 80% of which appear only once. The specimen sequenced was peripheral blood. Every receptor here comes from a woman aged 50 to 65 with active or convalescent COVID-19. Each CDR3 is given with its conserved first and last residue. A D gene is named only where the DNA matches it firmly. Clone size is stated in some rows and not others, as once, few, many or a class when expanded.

d_gene | j_gene | v_gene | abundance | CDR3nt | CDR3aa
. | TRBJ2-6 | TRBV6-1 | few | TGTGCCAGCAGTGAACTTGGTGCTGGGGCCACCAACGTCCTGACTTTC | CASSELGAGATNVLTF
. | TRBJ1-1 | TRBV29-1 | few | TGCAGCGCCACCCCTACGAGGGAGGCTGAAGCTTTCTTT | CSATPTREAEAFF
. | TRBJ1-2 | TRBV6-6 | once | TGTGCCAGCGGCCCTCCCTATGGCTACACCTTC | CASGPPYGYTF
TRBD1 | TRBJ1-2 | TRBV5-1 | . | TGCGCCAGCAGCTTTGAGGGACAGGGTAACTATGGCTACACCTTC | CASSFEGQGNYGYTF
TRBD1 | TRBJ1-1 | TRBV30 | . | TGTGCCTGGAATGCAGGGGGCTTCACTGAAGCTTTCTTT | CAWNAGGFTEAFF
. | TRBJ2-7 | TRBV4-2 | few | TGTGCCAGCAGCCCCCGGTGGGCACAAAGCTACGAGCAGTACTTC | CASSPRWAQSYEQYF
TRBD2 | TRBJ2-7 | TRBV6-2/TRBV6-3 | . | TGTGCCAGCAGTTACGGGAATCTAGCGGAATCCTCCTACGAGCAGTACTTC | CASSYGNLAESSYEQYF
TRBD1 | TRBJ1-2 | TRBV9 | . | TGTGCCAGCAGCGCCCAACCCGGTGGAGGGGGCGGCTACACCTTC | CASSAQPGGGGGYTF
TRBD1 | TRBJ2-6 | TRBV10-3 | many | TGTGCCATCAGTGACGCCGGGACAGGGTTTTCTGGGGCCAACGTCCTGACTTTC | CAISDAGTGFSGANVLTF
. | TRBJ1-1 | TRBV9 | few | TGTGCCAGCAGCGTAACCTCCTCGGGGGGAGCTTTCTTT | CASSVTSSGGAFF
. | TRBJ2-5 | TRBV5-4 | . | TGTGCCAGCAGCTTAAGGGTAGAAGAGGGGACCCAGTACTTC | CASSLRVEEGTQYF
. | TRBJ2-2 | TRBV7-2 | . | TGTGCCAGCAGCTTGAATCTAGGGACAAACACCGGGGAGCTGTTTTTT | CASSLNLGTNTGELFF
. | TRBJ2-1 | TRBV28 | . | TGTGCCAGCGGGACAGGGAGTAGCGGGAGTAAAAGTGAGCAGTTCTTC | CASGTGSSGSKSEQFF
. | TRBJ2-5 | TRBV5-4 | few | TGTGCCAGCAGCTTAGACAGGACAGCTCGGGGAGAGACCCAGTACTTC | CASSLDRTARGETQYF
. | TRBJ2-5 | TRBV7-8 | . | TGTGCCAGCAGCTCCGGACTGGCTCAAGAGACCCAGTACTTC | CASSSGLAQETQYF
. | TRBJ1-2 | TRBV6-5 | . | TGTGCCAGCAGATTTGACAGGTTTAATGGCTACACCTTC | CASRFDRFNGYTF
. | TRBJ2-7 | TRBV20-1 | . | TGCAGTGCTAGCCCCCACTACGAGCAGTACTTC | CSASPHYEQYF
. | TRBJ1-6 | TRBV25-1 | . | TGTGCCAGCAATCAGCGGAATAATTCACCCCTCCACTTT | CASNQRNNSPLHF
. | TRBJ2-2 | TRBV7-2 | . | TGTGCCAGCAGCTTATATGGCCAAACCGGGGAGCTGTTTTTT | CASSLYGQTGELFF
TRBD1 | TRBJ1-1 | TRBV28 | . | TGTGCCAGCAGTTTGGGACAGGGGGCTTTCTTT | CASSLGQGAFF
. | TRBJ1-2 | TRBV30 | . | TGTGCCTGGAGCACGACTCTTAACGGTGGCTACACCTTC | CAWSTTLNGGYTF
. | TRBJ2-5 | TRBV12-3/TRBV12-4 | . | TGTGCCAGCAGTTTGAGCAGGCTAGAGACCCAGTACTTC | CASSLSRLETQYF
. | TRBJ2-2 | TRBV19 | . | TGTGCCAGTAGTCTTCGGCGGAGACTCCCCGGAGGGTCCGGGGAGCTGTTTTTT | CASSLRRRLPGGSGELFF
. | TRBJ2-2 | TRBV25-1 | . | TGTGCCAGCAGTGAGTTTTTCGTGGGGCGCCACACCGGGGAGCTGTTTTTT | CASSEFFVGRHTGELFF
TRBD1 | TRBJ1-2 | TRBV19 | . | TGTGCCAGTAGTACCCTTCCCGAGGGGGCTTATGGCTACACCTTC | CASSTLPEGAYGYTF
. | TRBJ1-1 | TRBV11-2 | . | TGTGCCAGCAGCTTAGGAGTCCCCGGAGCCATGAACACTGAAGCTTTCTTT | CASSLGVPGAMNTEAFF
TRBD1 | TRBJ1-2 | TRBV27 | . | TGTGCCAGCAGTTCGGACAGGATCTTTGGCTACACCTTC | CASSSDRIFGYTF
. | TRBJ1-3 | TRBV6-5 | . | TGTGCCAGCACCAAGACAGGAGCCTCTGGAAACACCATATATTTT | CASTKTGASGNTIYF
. | TRBJ1-2 | TRBV9 | . | TGTGCCAGCAGCCCCGGCGTGGGGGCGCGAAACTATGGCTACACCTTC | CASSPGVGARNYGYTF
. | TRBJ1-6 | TRBV28 | . | TGTGCCAGCAGCGACAGATATAATTCACCCCTCCACTTT | CASSDRYNSPLHF
. | TRBJ2-7 | TRBV28 | . | TGTGCCAGCAGGTGGGGGCAACGGTTCCAAAGCCCCTACGAGCAGTACTTC | CASRWGQRFQSPYEQYF
TRBD2 | TRBJ2-1 | TRBV2 | once | TGTGCCAGCAGTGAAACTTCGGGAGGCGAGCAGTTCTTC | CASSETSGGEQFF
. | TRBJ1-5 | TRBV6-5 | . | TGTGCCAGCAGTTACTTCAGATCCAATCAGCCCCAGCATTTT | CASSYFRSNQPQHF
. | TRBJ2-7 | TRBV6-2/TRBV6-3 | . | TGTGCCAGCAGTTATCGCGCACCCTCCTACGAGCAGTACTTC | CASSYRAPSYEQYF
TRBD1 | TRBJ2-3 | TRBV6-4 | few | TGTGCCAGCAGCGCAGGGGGCGGGACAGATACGCAGTATTTT | CASSAGGGTDTQYF
. | TRBJ1-1 | TRBV5-6 | . | TGTGCCAGCAGCCTGGACCCTACAGGTTACACTGAAGCTTTCTTT | CASSLDPTGYTEAFF
. | TRBJ1-2 | TRBV30 | few | TGTGCCTGGGGGACCGGAGAGGGCTACACCTTC | CAWGTGEGYTF
TRBD1 | TRBJ2-1 | TRBV28 | . | TGTGCCAGCAGTTTGGTGGACAGGGATACCAATGAGCAGTTCTTC | CASSLVDRDTNEQFF
TRBD1 | TRBJ2-7 | TRBV4-1 | . | TGCGCCAGCAGCCAAATTACGGACAGGGTACACGAGCAGTACTTC | CASSQITDRVHEQYF
TRBD2 | TRBJ2-1 | TRBV24-1 | . | TGTGCCACCAGTGACCCCGGGACTAGCCTTCAGGATGAGCAGTTCTTC | CATSDPGTSLQDEQFF
TRBD2 | TRBJ2-3 | TRBV30 | . | TGTGCCTGGGGGGGTGGTAGTAGCGGGAGAACAGATACGCAGTATTTT | CAWGGGSSGRTDTQYF
. | TRBJ1-2 | TRBV19 | . | TGTGCCAGTAAAAGGGCCCCCCAACGGACAGAAGGCTACACCTTC | CASKRAPQRTEGYTF
. | TRBJ2-1 | TRBV29-1 | . | TGCAGCGTTCTTGGGAGCAGCGGGCGCGACAATGAGCAGTTCTTC | CSVLGSSGRDNEQFF
TRBD1 | TRBJ2-5 | TRBV5-1 | . | TGCGCCAGCTCATCGAGCGGGACAGGGGGCGGAGAGACCCAGTACTTC | CASSSSGTGGGETQYF
. | TRBJ2-3 | TRBV4-3 | . | TGCGCCAGCAGCCTTCAGCGGGCCACAGATACGCAGTATTTT | CASSLQRATDTQYF
TRBD1 | TRBJ1-2 | TRBV7-2 | . | TGTGCCAGCAGCTCGTCCCGGGACAGGGGCTATGGCTACACCTTC | CASSSSRDRGYGYTF
TRBD2 | TRBJ2-1 | TRBV5-6 | many | TGTGCCAGCAGCTCAACTAGCGGGAGAAAACAATCCTACAATGAGCAGTTCTTC | CASSSTSGRKQSYNEQFF
. | TRBJ1-2 | TRBV25-1 | few | TGTGCCAGCAGTGAATTCTCCCGGGAGACCGGTGGCTACACCTTC | CASSEFSRETGGYTF
TRBD1 | TRBJ2-2 | TRBV7-3 | . | TGTGCCAGCAGCTCGACCGGGACAGGGAACACCGGGGAGCTGTTTTTT | CASSSTGTGNTGELFF
TRBD1 | TRBJ2-2 | TRBV6-5 | . | TGTGCCAGCAGTCAACAGGGGAGTCAGCTGTTTTTT | CASSQQGSQLFF
TRBD1 | TRBJ1-5 | TRBV9 | once | TGTGCCAGCAGCCCGACAGGGCTCGGTCAGCCCCAGCATTTT | CASSPTGLGQPQHF
TRBD2 | TRBJ2-2 | TRBV30 | few | TGTGCCTGCCAGATAGTCCCAGCGGGATGGGCCGGGGAGCTGTTTTTT | CACQIVPAGWAGELFF
TRBD1 | TRBJ1-6 | TRBV28 | . | TGTGCCAGCAGGCCAGGGGGGACAAGCTCCTATAATTCACCCCTCCACTTT | CASRPGGTSSYNSPLHF
TRBD2 | TRBJ2-1 | TRBV7-9 | once | TGTGCCAGCAGCCCCGCAGCTAGCGGGAGAGACTACAATGAGCAGTTCTTC | CASSPAASGRDYNEQFF
. | TRBJ2-7 | TRBV2 | . | TGTGCCAACCGAGACCCTAGCTCCTACGAGCAGTACTTC | CANRDPSSYEQYF
TRBD1 | TRBJ1-2 | TRBV30 | . | TGTGCCTGGACAGGGGGCGGCGGCTACACCTTC | CAWTGGGGYTF